Listed below are T cell receptor beta chains from one sample, sequenced in a study of shared clonotypes between healthy human individuals. Generated by immunoSEQ multiplex PCR, the TCRdb table keeps only in-frame clones and is missing some. The sample yields over 2 million clones, over 85% seen once. Sequenced sample: naive CD4+ T cells sorted from blood. Receptors were obtained from a man aged 18-30 years in good health. Each CDR3 is given with its conserved first and last residue. Not every row has a clone size; where given, it reads once, few, many or a size class.

len	v_gene	abundance	j_gene	CDR3aa
13	TRBV7-9	few	TRBJ1-1	CASSLAQNTEAFF
15	TRBV7-2	.	TRBJ2-7	CASSLAPGGAYEQYF
14	TRBV19	once	TRBJ2-7	CASSRGDSLSEQYF
16	TRBV6-5	few	TRBJ1-4	CASSWGQHATNEKLFF
17	TRBV4-1	.	TRBJ1-4	CASSQETWGTTNEKLFF
15	TRBV6-1	.	TRBJ2-5	CASSGGLVSSETQYF
15	TRBV14	.	TRBJ2-1	CASSPGGGSYNEQFF
14	TRBV18	.	TRBJ2-1	CASSSTTGGPEQFF
16	TRBV27	.	TRBJ2-7	CASSFNGQLSSYEQYF
15	TRBV6-6	.	TRBJ2-7	CASSTAWGLAHEQYF
13	TRBV5-6	.	TRBJ1-1	CASSPGTGGRAFF